This T cell receptor beta chain was recorded in a study of human versus mouse CDR3 diversity and MHC coevolution. Cells were CD45RO-negative CD62L-positive naive CD4 T cells sorted from PBMCs. J lost 9 bases, V lost 2 bases, and 7 bases had no gene match. Germline V gives CDR1 SGHRS, CDR2 YFSETQ. The CDR3 consists of 14 residues. Clones were sequenced by immunoSEQ multiplex PCR, and TCRdb holds only the in-frame ones, with some missing. The sample lists 75,000 to 90,000 clones; just over 90% were seen once. Whole-study results and caveats: About 6 MHC II alleles selected the human T cells. iCHAO1 estimated the human TCR beta repertoire at 1.6 million or so clonotypes. The lowest clonal inequality scores came from most of the three human donors.

As concerns this clone: Its antigen is not known. In the same sample, other DNA sequences code for this CDR3.

The material sequenced was naive CD4+ T cells from blood. Subset noted: CD45RO-negative CD62L-positive naive CD4 T cells. This TCR was sampled from a person between 25 and 69 years old in good health. V and J are TRBV5-1 and TRBJ2-1; 8 nucleotides match TRBD2. Here the CDR3 reads CASSLRTSRSEQFF. The CDR3 nucleotides read TGCGCCAGCAGCTTACGGACTAGCCGGTCTGAGCAGTTCTTC.